Below are 6 T cell receptor beta chains sequenced from a single sample in a study of shared clonotypes between healthy human individuals. Repertoires were generated with immunoSEQ multiplex PCR, while TCRdb's copy carries only in-frame clones and drops some. Seen here are 850,000 to 1,200,000 clones, about 70% observed once, and the top ten hold approximately 1.5%. Sequenced: memory CD4+ T cells sorted from blood. Subset given: CD45RA-negative fraction. All receptors derive from a man in his late teens or twenties in good health.

The V gene is TRBV6-1, the J gene TRBJ1-5; D is uncertain. CDR3 size: 13 residues. CDR1 is MNHNS, CDR2 SASEGT, per germline. Trimming took off 3 bases at V and 5 bases at J, with 8 bases between the two ends. The CDR3 DNA sequence: TGTGCCAGCAGTGAGACAAGGTATCAGCCCCAGCATTTT. It encodes CASSETRYQPQHF.

This chain links TRBV10-3 with TRBJ2-1; 9 bases match TRBD2. V lost 8 bases, J lost 5 bases, and 10 bases stayed unmatched. This CDR3 has 15 residues. The germline CDR1 and CDR2 sequences are ENHRY and SYGVKD. Here the CDR3 reads CAIGTLAGLNNEQFF. CDR3 sequence (DNA): TGTGCCATCGGTACGCTAGCGGGATTAAACAATGAGCAGTTCTTC.

This sequence joins TRBV5-1 and TRBJ2-5; 12 positions match TRBD2. The germline V gene encodes CDR1 SGHRS and CDR2 YFSETQ. The length of the CDR3 is 15 residues. The V gene end was trimmed by 3 bases and the J gene end by 5 bases; junction bases not matched to a gene: 5. The CDR3 nucleotides are TGCGCCAGCAGCTCGACTAGCGGGAGTTTTGAGACCCAGTACTTC. This codes for CASSSTSGSFETQYF.

This rearrangement joins TRBV2 to TRBJ2-7; tentatively, D is TRBD1 (6 bases). Trimming stripped 2 bases from V and 4 bases from J, with 15 bases between. CDR3 length: 15 amino acids. Germline-derived CDR1 and CDR2 are SNHLY and FYNNEI. The CDR3 protein is CASSERGQKPYEQYF. CDR3 nucleotide sequence: TGTGCCAGCAGTGAACGAGGACAGAAACCGTACGAGCAGTACTTC.

J is TRBJ1-1 and V is TRBV2; perhaps TRBD1 as D (5 bases). The CDR3 sequence is 16 residues long. V lost 9 bases to trimming and J lost 1 base, with 21 bases between them. Germline V gene data show CDR1 as SNHLY and CDR2 as FYNNEI. In DNA form, the CDR3 reads TGTGCCAGAAACAGGCGAATGACCCGCACGAACACTGAAGCTTTCTTT. This encodes CARNRRMTRTNTEAFF. Supplemented by reference TRBV2 and TRBJ1-1, the full variable domain reads EPEVTQTPSHQVTQMGQEVILRCVPISNHLYFYWYRQILGQKVEFLVSFYNNEISEKSEIFDDQFSVERPDGSNFTLKIRSTKLEDSAMYFCARNRRMTRTNTEAFFGQGTRLTVV.

The rearrangement uses TRBV5-1 and TRBJ2-3; 8 bases align to TRBD2. The J segment lost 6 bases and the V segment lost 0 bases, leaving 6 bases of the junction unmatched. Germline assignment: CDR1 SGHRS and CDR2 YFSETQ. The CDR3 runs to 15 residues. The CDR3 nucleotides are TGCGCCAGCAGCTTGGGCGGGAGGACGATGGATACGCAGTATTTT. Its translation: CASSLGGRTMDTQYF.